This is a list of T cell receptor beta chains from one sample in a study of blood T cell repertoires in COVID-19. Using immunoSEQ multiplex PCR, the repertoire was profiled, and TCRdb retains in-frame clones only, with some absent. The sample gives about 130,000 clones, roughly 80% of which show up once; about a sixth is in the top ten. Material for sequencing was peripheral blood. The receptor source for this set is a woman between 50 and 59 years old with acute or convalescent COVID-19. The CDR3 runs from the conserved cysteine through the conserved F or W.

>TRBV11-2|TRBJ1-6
CASSQPARQGLYSPLHF
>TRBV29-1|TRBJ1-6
CSVQQGTNSPLHF
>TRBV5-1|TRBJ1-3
CASSVQGVGNTIYF
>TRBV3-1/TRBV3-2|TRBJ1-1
CASSPNRDSTEAFF
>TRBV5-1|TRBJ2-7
CASSSGRNYEQYF
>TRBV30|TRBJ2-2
CAWTGTGRTGELFF
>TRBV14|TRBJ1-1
CASSQAKGQGAFF
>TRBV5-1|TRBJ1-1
CASSQDTTGTNTEAFF
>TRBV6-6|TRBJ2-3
CASRPVADTQYF
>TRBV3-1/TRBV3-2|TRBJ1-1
CASSQVAATNTEAFF
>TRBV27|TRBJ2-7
CASSLSKGLADNYEQYF
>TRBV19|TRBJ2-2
CASSPGQGGVGELFF
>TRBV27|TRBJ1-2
CASSLLPRAEYGYTF
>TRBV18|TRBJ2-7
CASSPGAATEQYF
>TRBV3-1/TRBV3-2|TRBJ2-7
CASSQGHTTYEQYF
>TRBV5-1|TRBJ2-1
CASSLRGLAGARLYNEQFF
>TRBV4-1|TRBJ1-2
CASSHSDSEGYGYTF
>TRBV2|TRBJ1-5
CASSARTGPLSQPQHF
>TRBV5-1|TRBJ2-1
CASSLRRHSYNEQFF
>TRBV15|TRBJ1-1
CATSRTGTTFGEAFF
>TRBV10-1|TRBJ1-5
CASSELDRGPQPQHF
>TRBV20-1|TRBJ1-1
CSASLRTGALTEAFF
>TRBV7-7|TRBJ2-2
CASSGTSNTGELFF
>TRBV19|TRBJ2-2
CASRGRTGELFF
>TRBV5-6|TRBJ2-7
CASSLLPVESEQYF
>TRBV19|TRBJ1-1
CASSIQGRNTEAFF